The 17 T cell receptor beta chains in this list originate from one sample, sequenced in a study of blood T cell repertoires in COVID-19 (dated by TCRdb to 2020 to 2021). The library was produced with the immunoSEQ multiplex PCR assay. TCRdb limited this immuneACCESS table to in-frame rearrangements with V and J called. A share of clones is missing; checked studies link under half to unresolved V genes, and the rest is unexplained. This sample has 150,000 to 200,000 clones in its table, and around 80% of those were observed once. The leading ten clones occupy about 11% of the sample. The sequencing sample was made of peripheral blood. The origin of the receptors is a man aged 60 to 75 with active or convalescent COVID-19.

The CDR3 DNA sequence: TGTGCCAGCATGCCCGTGGTGCGTGGGGCCGCTGACTATGGCTACACCTTC. Its translation is CASMPVVRGAADYGYTF. The chain has TRBV2 and TRBJ1-2; possibly TRBD1 for D (5 bases). Per germline, CDR1 SNHLY and CDR2 FYNNEI. The CDR3 sequence is 17 residues long. V shed 7 bases and J shed 3 bases, with 24 bases lying between them.

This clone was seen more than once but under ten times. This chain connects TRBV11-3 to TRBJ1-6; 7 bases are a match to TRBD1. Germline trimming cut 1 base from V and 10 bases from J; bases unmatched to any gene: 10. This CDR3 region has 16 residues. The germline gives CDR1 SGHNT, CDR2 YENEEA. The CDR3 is CASSLALGTDGSPLHF. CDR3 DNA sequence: TGTGCCAGCAGCTTAGCCCTCGGGACAGATGGATCACCCCTCCACTTT.

CDR3 bases: TGTGCCAGTAGGGGTGTGACAGGCGCTAATCAGCCCCAGCATTTT. Its translation is CASRGVTGANQPQHF. This chain links TRBV19 with TRBJ1-5, with D possibly being TRBD1 (6 bases). The CDR3 spans 15 residues. Trimming removed 6 bases from V and 4 bases from J, with 16 bases in between. Germline loops: CDR1 LNHDA, CDR2 SQIVND (reference sequence). Variable domain in full (rest from reference TRBV19 and TRBJ1-5): DGGITQSPKYLFRKEGQNVTLSCEQNLNHDAMYWYRQDPGQGLRLIYYSQIVNDFQKGDIAEGYSVSREKKESFPLTVTSAQKNPTAFYLCASRGVTGANQPQHFGDGTRLSIL.

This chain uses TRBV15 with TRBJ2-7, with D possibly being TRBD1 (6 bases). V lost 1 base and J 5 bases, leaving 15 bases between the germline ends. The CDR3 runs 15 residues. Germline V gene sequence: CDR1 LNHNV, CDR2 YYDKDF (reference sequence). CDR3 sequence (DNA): TGTGCCACCAGCAGAGGACTGGACAGCGTAGACGAGCAGTACTTC. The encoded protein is CATSRGLDSVDEQYF.

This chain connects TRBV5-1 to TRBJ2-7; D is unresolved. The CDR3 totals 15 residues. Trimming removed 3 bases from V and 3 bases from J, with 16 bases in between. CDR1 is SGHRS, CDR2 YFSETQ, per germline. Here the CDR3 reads CASSSGPSLNYEQYF. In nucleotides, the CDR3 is TGCGCCAGCAGCTCAGGTCCGTCACTCAACTACGAGCAGTACTTC.

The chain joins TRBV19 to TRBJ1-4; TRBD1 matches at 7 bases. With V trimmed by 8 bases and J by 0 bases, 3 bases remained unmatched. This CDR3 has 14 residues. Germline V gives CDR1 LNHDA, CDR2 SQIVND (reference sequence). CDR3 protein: CASQTGATNEKLFF. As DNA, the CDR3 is TGTGCCAGTCAAACAGGGGCAACTAATGAAAAACTGTTTTTT.

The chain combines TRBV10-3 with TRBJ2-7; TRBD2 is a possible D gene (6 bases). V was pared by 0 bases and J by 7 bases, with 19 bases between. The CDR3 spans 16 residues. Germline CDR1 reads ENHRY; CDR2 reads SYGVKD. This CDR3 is CAISESIGSGGGEQYF. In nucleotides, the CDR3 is TGTGCCATCAGTGAGTCTATCGGGAGCGGAGGAGGAGAGCAGTACTTC.

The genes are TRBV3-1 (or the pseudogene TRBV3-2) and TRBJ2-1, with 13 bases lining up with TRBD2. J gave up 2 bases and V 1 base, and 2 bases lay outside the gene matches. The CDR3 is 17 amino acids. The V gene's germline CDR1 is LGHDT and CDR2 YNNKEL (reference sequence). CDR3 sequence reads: CASSQGLAGGTYNEQFF. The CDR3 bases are TGTGCCAGCAGCCAAGGACTAGCGGGGGGTACCTACAATGAGCAGTTCTTC.

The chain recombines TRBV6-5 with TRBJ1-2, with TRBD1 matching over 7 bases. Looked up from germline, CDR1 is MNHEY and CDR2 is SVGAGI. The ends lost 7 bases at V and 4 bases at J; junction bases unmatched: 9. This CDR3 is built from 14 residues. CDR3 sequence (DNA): TGTGCCAGCAACTTAGGGGGCTATAGCTATGGCTACACCTTC. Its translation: CASNLGGYSYGYTF.

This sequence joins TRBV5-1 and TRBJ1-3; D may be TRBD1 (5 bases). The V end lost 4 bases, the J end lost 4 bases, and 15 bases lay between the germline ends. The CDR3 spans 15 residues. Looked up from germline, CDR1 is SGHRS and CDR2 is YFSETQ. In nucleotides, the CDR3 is TGCGCCAGCAGCCTGAAGGACGGGGGAGGAAACACCATATATTTT. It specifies CASSLKDGGGNTIYF.

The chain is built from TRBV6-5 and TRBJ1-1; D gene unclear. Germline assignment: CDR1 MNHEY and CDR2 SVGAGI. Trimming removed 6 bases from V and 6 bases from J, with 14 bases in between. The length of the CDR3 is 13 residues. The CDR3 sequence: CASSLQWSSEAFF. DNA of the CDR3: TGTGCCAGCAGCTTACAGTGGTCCTCTGAAGCTTTCTTT.

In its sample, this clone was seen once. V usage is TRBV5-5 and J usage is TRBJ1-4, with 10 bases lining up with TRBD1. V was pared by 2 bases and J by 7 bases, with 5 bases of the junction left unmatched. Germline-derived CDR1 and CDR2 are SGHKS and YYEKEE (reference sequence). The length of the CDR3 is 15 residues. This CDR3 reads CASSFSGQGTEKLFF. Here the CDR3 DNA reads TGTGCCAGCAGCTTTTCGGGACAGGGGACTGAAAAACTGTTTTTT.

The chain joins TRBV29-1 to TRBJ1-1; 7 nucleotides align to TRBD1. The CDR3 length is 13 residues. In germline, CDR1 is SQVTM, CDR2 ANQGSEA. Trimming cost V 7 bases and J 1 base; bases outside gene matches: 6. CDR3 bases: TGCAGCGCCGGTAGGACAGGGAACACTGAAGCTTTCTTT. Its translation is CSAGRTGNTEAFF. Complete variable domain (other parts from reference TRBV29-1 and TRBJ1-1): SAVISQKPSRDICQRGTSLTIQCQVDSQVTMMFWYRQQPGQSLTLIATANQGSEATYESGFVIDKFPISRPNLTFSTLTVSNMSPEDSSIYLCSAGRTGNTEAFFGQGTRLTVV.

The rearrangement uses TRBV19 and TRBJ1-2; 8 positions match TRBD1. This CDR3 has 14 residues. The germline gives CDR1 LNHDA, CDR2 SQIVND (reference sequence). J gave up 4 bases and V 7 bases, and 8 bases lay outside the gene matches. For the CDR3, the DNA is TGTGCCAGTACCTCGACAGGGGCGACCTATGGCTACACCTTC. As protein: CASTSTGATYGYTF.

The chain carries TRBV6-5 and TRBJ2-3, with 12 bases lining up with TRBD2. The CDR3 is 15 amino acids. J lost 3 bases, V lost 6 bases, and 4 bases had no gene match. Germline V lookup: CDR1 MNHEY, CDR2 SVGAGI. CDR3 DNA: TGTGCCAGCAGGCCCGGACTAGCGGGGACAGATACGCAGTATTTT. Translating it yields CASRPGLAGTDTQYF.

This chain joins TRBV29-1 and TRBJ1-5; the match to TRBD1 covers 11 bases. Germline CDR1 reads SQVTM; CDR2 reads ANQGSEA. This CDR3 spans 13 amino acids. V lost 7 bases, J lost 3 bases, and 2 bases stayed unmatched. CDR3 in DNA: TGCAGCGCGGGACAGGGGGTCAATCAGCCCCAGCATTTT. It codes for CSAGQGVNQPQHF.

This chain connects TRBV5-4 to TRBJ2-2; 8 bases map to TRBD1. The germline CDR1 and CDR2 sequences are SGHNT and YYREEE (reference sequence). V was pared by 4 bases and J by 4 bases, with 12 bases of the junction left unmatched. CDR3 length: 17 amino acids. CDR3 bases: TGTGCCAGCAGCCCCACAGGGGGTGTTGGGACCACCGGGGAGCTGTTTTTT. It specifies CASSPTGGVGTTGELFF. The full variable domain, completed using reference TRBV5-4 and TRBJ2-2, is ETGVTQSPTHLIKTRGQQVTLRCSSQSGHNTVSWYQQALGQGPQFIFQYYREEENGRGNFPPRFSGLQFPNYSSELNVNALELDDSALYLCASSPTGGVGTTGELFFGEGSRLTVL.